Below, 15 T cell receptor beta chains from the same sample are listed, as sequenced in a study of cytomegalovirus exposure and HLA in healthy donors. PCR used 60 Vbeta primers and 13 Jbeta primers. Sequenced by immunoSEQ multiplex PCR; TCRdb stores in-frame clones only, minus some. The table lists tens of thousands of clones, about two thirds of them singletons, with 7.6% in the top ten. Sequenced material: PBMCs. These TCRs come from a man aged 35 to 55 in good health and CMV-seropositive.

The chain couples TRBV5-1 to TRBJ1-2, with a possible D match to TRBD1 (6 bases). This CDR3 is built from 16 residues. Trimming cost V 3 bases and J 4 bases, with 19 bases left between them. Germline values: CDR1 SGHRS, CDR2 YFSETQ. CDR3 sequence reads: CASSSQPEGVGYGYTF. The CDR3 region has the DNA TGCGCCAGCAGCTCCCAACCTGAGGGGGTCGGCTATGGCTACACCTTC.

The CDR3 sequence is CASSPRGGIGTEAFF. DNA of the CDR3: TGTGCCAGCTCACCCCGGGGAGGGATTGGGACTGAAGCTTTCTTT. This chain uses TRBV18 with TRBJ1-1; D uncertain. V was trimmed by 3 bases and J by 5 bases, leaving 16 bases between them. This CDR3 has 15 residues. Germline loops: CDR1 KGHSH, CDR2 LQKENI.

The V and J genes are TRBV27 and TRBJ1-1; the D gene is possibly TRBD1 (6 bases). The CDR3 totals 13 residues. Between the trimmed V and J ends, which lost 4 bases and 4 bases, there was a span of 10 bases. CDR1 is MNHEY and CDR2 is SMNVEV in the germline V gene (reference sequence). The CDR3 reads CASSSIQGTEAFF. In DNA form, the CDR3 reads TGTGCCAGCAGTTCAATACAGGGCACTGAAGCTTTCTTT.

J is TRBJ2-7 and V is TRBV7-4, with D possibly being TRBD1 (5 bases). The CDR3 is 11 amino acids. Germline V lookup: CDR1 SGHVT, CDR2 SQSDAQ. Deletions cut 10 bases from V and 3 bases from J, with 10 bases between. In nucleotides, the CDR3 is TGTGCCACCGGACAAGTCTACGAGCAGTACTTC. It translates to CATGQVYEQYF.

The V gene is TRBV28, the J gene TRBJ2-7; D may be TRBD1 (6 bases). The CDR3 runs to 12 residues. The V gene's germline CDR1 is MDHEN and CDR2 SYDVKM. Trimming took 6 bases from V and 6 from J, leaving 12 bases between them. Here the CDR3 reads CASSVTGTEQYF. CDR3 in DNA: TGTGCCAGCAGCGTGACAGGAACCGAGCAGTACTTC.

The chain uses TRBV28 and TRBJ2-2, with 7 bases aligning to TRBD2. This CDR3 region has 16 residues. Germline V gene data show CDR1 as MDHEN and CDR2 as SYDVKM. Trimming cost V 6 bases and J 4 bases; bases outside gene matches: 11. CDR3 protein: CASSSRGLPGTGELFF. DNA for the CDR3: TGTGCCAGCAGCTCAAGGGGACTACCGGGCACCGGGGAGCTGTTTTTT.

This chain joins TRBV5-1 and TRBJ1-2; D may be TRBD1 (5 bases). The CDR3 has 15 amino acids. The germline CDR1 and CDR2 sequences are SGHRS and YFSETQ. V lost 4 bases, J lost 4 bases, and 17 bases lay in between. In nucleotides, the CDR3 is TGCGCCAGCAGCAGGGGCGGGAGAGAGAGCTATGGCTACACCTTC. Translated, it gives CASSRGGRESYGYTF.

The chain recombines TRBV6-5 with TRBJ2-1, with no clear D. Germline values: CDR1 MNHEY, CDR2 SVGAGI. Trimming took off 0 bases at V and 4 bases at J, with 7 bases between the two ends. The CDR3 runs to 14 residues. The CDR3 coding sequence is TGTGCCAGCAGTTACTCGCCAGAATACAATGAGCAGTTCTTC. Protein product: CASSYSPEYNEQFF.

The chain carries TRBV5-4 and TRBJ2-2; 7 positions match TRBD2. There are 15 residues in the CDR3. Trimming cost V 3 bases and J 4 bases; bases outside gene matches: 6. The germline gives CDR1 SGHNT, CDR2 YYREEE (reference sequence). DNA for the CDR3: TGTGCCAGCAGCTACGAGCGGGGCGTCACCGGGGAGCTGTTTTTT. It specifies CASSYERGVTGELFF.

The chain links TRBV6-6 to TRBJ2-7; no definite D call. V was pared by 6 bases and J by 4 bases, with 16 bases between. Germline CDR1 is MNHNY and CDR2 is SVGAGI (reference sequence). The CDR3 runs 14 residues. CDR3 sequence (DNA): TGTGCCAGCAGCCCTAGGTCGCCGGGTTACGAGCAGTACTTC. This encodes CASSPRSPGYEQYF.

The V gene is TRBV6-6, the J gene TRBJ1-5, with D hard to call. CDR1 is MNHNY, CDR2 SVGAGI, per germline (reference sequence). This CDR3 is built from 16 residues. V lost 6 bases and J lost 0, with 15 bases in between. The CDR3 DNA reads as TGTGCCAGCAGATACCGGGTCGACTTTAGCAATCAGCCCCAGCATTTT. This codes for CASRYRVDFSNQPQHF.

The table lists this clone with a few counts. This rearrangement joins TRBV6-6 to TRBJ2-3; D is perhaps TRBD2 (6 bases). The V end lost 7 bases, the J end lost 1 base, and 12 bases lay between the germline ends. Per germline, CDR1 MNHNY and CDR2 SVGAGI (reference sequence). This CDR3 spans 14 amino acids. Here the CDR3 DNA reads TGTGCCAGCATCCGGGGGACTCGCACAGATACGCAGTATTTT. Amino acid sequence: CASIRGTRTDTQYF.

In this sample, this clone turned up a few times. The chain has TRBV27 and TRBJ2-1, with D tentatively TRBD1 (5 bases). Trimming shortened V by 2 bases and J by 0 bases, and 8 bases separated the two germline ends. There are 15 residues in the CDR3. Germline V gives CDR1 MNHEY, CDR2 SMNVEV (reference sequence). This chain's CDR3 is CASSLQGSSYNEQFF. For the CDR3, the DNA is TGTGCCAGCAGTTTACAGGGTAGCTCCTACAATGAGCAGTTCTTC.

In its sample, this clone was seen a few times. The rearrangement uses TRBV9 and TRBJ1-3; no clear D gene. Germline V lookup: CDR1 SGDLS, CDR2 YYNGEE. The CDR3 runs to 15 residues. The V end was cut by 0 bases, the J end by 2 bases, with 9 bases between. The chain's CDR3 is CASSVGAVAGNTIYF. In DNA, the CDR3 is TGTGCCAGCAGCGTAGGCGCGGTAGCTGGAAACACCATATATTTT.

CDR3: CASSRRLAGGGDTQYF. CDR3 in DNA: TGTGCCAGCAGCCGCAGGCTAGCGGGGGGTGGAGATACGCAGTATTTT. The V gene is TRBV7-9, the J gene TRBJ2-3; 11 bases are shared with TRBD2. Germline V lookup: CDR1 SEHNR, CDR2 FQNEAQ (reference sequence). V shed 5 bases, J shed 5 bases, and the junction held 9 bases outside the gene matches. The CDR3 runs 16 residues.